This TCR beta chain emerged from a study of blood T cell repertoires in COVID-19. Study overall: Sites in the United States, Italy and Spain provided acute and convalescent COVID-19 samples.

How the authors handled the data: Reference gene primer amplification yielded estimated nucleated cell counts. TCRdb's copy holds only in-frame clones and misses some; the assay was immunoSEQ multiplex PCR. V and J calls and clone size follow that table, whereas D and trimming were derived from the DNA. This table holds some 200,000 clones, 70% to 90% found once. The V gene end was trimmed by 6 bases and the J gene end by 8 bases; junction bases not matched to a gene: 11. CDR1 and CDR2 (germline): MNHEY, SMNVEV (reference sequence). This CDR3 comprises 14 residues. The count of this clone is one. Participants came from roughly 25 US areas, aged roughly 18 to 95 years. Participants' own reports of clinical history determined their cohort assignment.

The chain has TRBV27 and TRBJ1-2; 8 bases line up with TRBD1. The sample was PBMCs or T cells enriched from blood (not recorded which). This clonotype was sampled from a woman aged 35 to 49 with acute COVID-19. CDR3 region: CASSPGGDRPGYTF. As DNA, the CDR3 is TGTGCCAGCAGCCCAGGGGGCGACAGGCCCGGCTACACCTTC.